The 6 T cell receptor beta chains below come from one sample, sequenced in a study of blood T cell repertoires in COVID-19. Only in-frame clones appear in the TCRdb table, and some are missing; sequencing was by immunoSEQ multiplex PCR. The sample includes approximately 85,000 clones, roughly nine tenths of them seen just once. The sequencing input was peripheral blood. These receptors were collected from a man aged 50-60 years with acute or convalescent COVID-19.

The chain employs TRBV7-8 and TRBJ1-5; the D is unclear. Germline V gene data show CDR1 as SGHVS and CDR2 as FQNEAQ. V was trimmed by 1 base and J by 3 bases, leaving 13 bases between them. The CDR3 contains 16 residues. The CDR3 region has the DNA TGTGCCAGCAGCTTAGGGGCAGGCCCCACCAATCAGCCCCAGCATTTT. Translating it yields CASSLGAGPTNQPQHF.

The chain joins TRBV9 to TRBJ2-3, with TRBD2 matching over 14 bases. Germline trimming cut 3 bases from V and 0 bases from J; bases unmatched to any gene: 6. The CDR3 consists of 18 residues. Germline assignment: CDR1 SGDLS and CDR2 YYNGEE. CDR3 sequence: CASSARTSGGKSTDTQYF. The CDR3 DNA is TGTGCCAGCAGCGCAAGGACTAGCGGGGGGAAGAGCACAGATACGCAGTATTTT.

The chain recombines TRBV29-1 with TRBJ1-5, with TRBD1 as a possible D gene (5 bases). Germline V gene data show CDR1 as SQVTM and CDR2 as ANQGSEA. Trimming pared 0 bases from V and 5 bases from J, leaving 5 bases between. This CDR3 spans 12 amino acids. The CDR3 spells CSVEEGDQPQHF. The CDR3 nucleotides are TGCAGCGTTGAAGAAGGGGATCAGCCCCAGCATTTT.

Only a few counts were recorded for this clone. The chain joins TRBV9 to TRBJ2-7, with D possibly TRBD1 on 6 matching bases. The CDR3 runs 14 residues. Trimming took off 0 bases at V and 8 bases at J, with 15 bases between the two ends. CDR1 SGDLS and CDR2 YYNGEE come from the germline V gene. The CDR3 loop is CASSVEAQGVKQYF. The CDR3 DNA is TGTGCCAGCAGCGTAGAAGCACAGGGAGTCAAGCAGTACTTC.

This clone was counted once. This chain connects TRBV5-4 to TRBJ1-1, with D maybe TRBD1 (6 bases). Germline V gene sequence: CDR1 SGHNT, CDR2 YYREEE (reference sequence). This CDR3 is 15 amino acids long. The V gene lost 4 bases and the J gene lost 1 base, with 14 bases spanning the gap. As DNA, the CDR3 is TGTGCCAGCAGCGTTAGGGACACAAAGAACACTGAAGCTTTCTTT. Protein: CASSVRDTKNTEAFF.

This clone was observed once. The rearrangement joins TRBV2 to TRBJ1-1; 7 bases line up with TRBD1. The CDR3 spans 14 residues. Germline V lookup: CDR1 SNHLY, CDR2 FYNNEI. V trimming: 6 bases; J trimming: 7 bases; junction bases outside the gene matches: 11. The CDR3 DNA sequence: TGTGCCAGCAGCTCCGACAGGGCCATCGGTGAAGCTTTCTTT. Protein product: CASSSDRAIGEAFF.